A selection of T cell receptor beta chains follows, all from one sample in a study of shared clonotypes between healthy human individuals. The repertoire was sequenced with immunoSEQ multiplex PCR; TCRdb's copy has only in-frame clones and lacks some. The sample has about 120,000 clones; around 68% are singletons. The material sequenced was memory CD8+ T cells sorted from blood. These receptor sequences come from a woman aged 25-40 years in good health. CDR3s include the opening cysteine and the closing phenylalanine or tryptophan. Fields, in order: V gene, J gene, clone size, D gene, CDR3 protein, CDR3 DNA. D genes are given only for firm matches. The size entry is marked missing in some rows and otherwise reads once, few, many or a size class.

>TRBV7-8|TRBJ1-2|-|-
CASSLEGASARLNYGYTF
TGTGCCAGCAGCTTAGAGGGTGCGTCAGCACGACTAAACTATGGCTACACCTTC
>TRBV27|TRBJ1-2|-|TRBD1
CASSLIAGGWYGYTF
TGTGCCAGCAGTTTAATTGCAGGGGGCTGGTATGGCTACACCTTC
>TRBV19|TRBJ1-1|-|-
CASSPTSGVYTEAFF
TGTGCCAGTAGTCCTACATCAGGGGTTTACACTGAAGCTTTCTTT
>TRBV28|TRBJ2-7|-|-
CASSYRSYEQYF
TGTGCCAGCAGTTACAGATCCTACGAGCAGTACTTC
>TRBV5-6|TRBJ2-2|-|-
CASSLAMVGGELFF
TGTGCCAGCAGCTTGGCCATGGTAGGCGGGGAGCTGTTTTTT
>TRBV6-1|TRBJ1-2|many|-
CASRHNDGYTF
TGTGCCAGCAGACATAATGATGGCTACACCTTC
>TRBV19|TRBJ1-2|once|-
CASSIEADYGYTF
TGTGCCAGTAGTATAGAAGCAGATTATGGCTACACCTTC
>TRBV11-2|TRBJ1-2|few|-
CASSTWERGGYGYTF
TGTGCCAGCAGCACCTGGGAGCGGGGAGGATATGGCTACACCTTC
>TRBV9|TRBJ2-1|-|TRBD1
CASSPRQGARVEQFF
TGTGCCAGCAGCCCTCGACAGGGGGCGCGGGTCGAGCAGTTCTTC
>TRBV2|TRBJ1-4|few|-
CASSEFWGRELFF
TGTGCCAGCAGTGAATTTTGGGGAAGGGAACTGTTTTTT
>TRBV5-1|TRBJ1-1|-|-
CASSLEQGNTEAFF
TGCGCCAGCAGCTTGGAACAGGGTAACACTGAAGCTTTCTTT
>TRBV25-1|TRBJ2-1|few|TRBD2
CASTPGLAGNEQFF
TGTGCCAGCACTCCGGGACTAGCAGGCAATGAGCAGTTCTTC